These 9 T cell receptor beta chains were all obtained from the same sample, sequenced in a study of breast tumors, draining lymph nodes, adjacent tissues. Axillary draining lymph nodes of breast cancer patients supplied the node samples. Using its own MiXCR run on the multiplex PCR reads, TCRdb lists one record per CDR3 protein. The sample lists approximately 210,000 distinct CDR3 sequences, about 30% occurring once. The source material was axillary lymph node tissue. The receptor set was obtained from a female donor with breast cancer. Some clones in this sample may be carry-over from other donors' samples.

This clonotype has a handful of counts. The gene calls are TRBV27 and TRBJ2-7; D assignment may be TRBD1 or TRBD2 (5 bases each). V was clipped by 3 bases and J by 3 bases, with 9 bases between them. CDR1 MNHEY and CDR2 SMNVEV come from the germline V gene (reference sequence). This CDR3 spans 13 amino acids. The CDR3 region has the DNA TGTGCCAGCAGTTTCGGGGCGGGCTACGAGCAGTACTTC. Translation gives CASSFGAGYEQYF.

Points on this clonotype: A read error may account for a junction end that differs from germline. This chain uses TRBV5-1 with TRBJ1-4; D perhaps matches TRBD1 (6 bases). Germline V lookup: CDR1 SGHRS, CDR2 YFSETQ. CDR3 length: 14 amino acids. This chain's CDR3 is CAGSLDSSNEKLFF. CDR3 bases: TGCGCCGGCAGCTTGGACAGCTCTAATGAAAAACTGTTTTTT.

This clonotype was seen at least ten times. J is TRBJ2-1 and V is TRBV11-3; no reliable D call. V lost 3 bases to trimming and J lost 0 bases, with 9 bases between them. Germline lookup yields CDR1 SGHNT and CDR2 YENEEA. The CDR3 has 15 residues. CDR3 residues: CASSLTPDSYNEQFF. In DNA, the CDR3 is TGTGCCAGCAGCTTGACTCCTGACTCCTACAATGAGCAGTTCTTC.

V usage is TRBV20-1 and J usage is TRBJ2-4, with 10 bases lining up with TRBD1. J lost 11 bases, V lost 6 bases, and 13 bases had no gene match. CDR1 and CDR2 from the germline V gene are DFQATT and SNEGSKA (reference sequence). CDR3 length: 14 residues. The CDR3 reads CSAPGQGSTGVQYF. CDR3 DNA sequence: TGCAGTGCCCCGGGACAGGGGTCCACGGGGGTTCAGTACTTC.

Comments on this clonotype: Relative to the germline gene, one junction end is altered; a read error may explain this. The chain joins TRBV7-3 to TRBJ2-2; D not resolved. The CDR3 spans 13 residues. From germline, CDR1 is SGHTA and CDR2 FQGTGA. The CDR3 protein is CASSWEIAGELFF. CDR3 coding DNA: TGCGCCAGCAGCTGGGAAATCGCCGGGGAGCTGTTTTTT.

At least ten counts were recorded for this clonotype. V usage is TRBV7-2 and J usage is TRBJ2-5; 8 bases align to TRBD1. From germline, CDR1 is SGHTA and CDR2 FQGNSA. The V and J ends lost 8 bases and 2 bases, in that order; junction bases with no gene match: 7. This CDR3 region has 14 residues. In nucleotides, the CDR3 is TGTGCCAGCGGTCGGACAGGGTGGCAAGAGACCCAGTACTTC. Amino acids: CASGRTGWQETQYF.

A few counts support this clonotype. This clone may be a read error of a much larger clone one base away. The rearrangement joins TRBV11-3 to TRBJ2-1; TRBD2 matches at 7 bases. Germline V gene data show CDR1 as SGHNT and CDR2 as YENEEA. The CDR3 has 15 residues. The V segment lost 8 bases and the J segment 5 bases; nucleotides outside the gene matches: 12. The chain's CDR3 is CASGRGVAADNEQFF. As DNA, the CDR3 is TGTGCCAGCGGACGGGGGGTAGCGGCGGACAATGAGCAGTTCTTC.

This clonotype showed up just a few times. The rearrangement links TRBV19 to TRBJ1-1; 8 nucleotides match TRBD1. Germline V gene sequence: CDR1 LNHDA, CDR2 SQIVND (reference sequence). V shed 2 bases and J 5 bases; nucleotides not matched to a gene: 7. This CDR3 has 15 residues. CDR3 sequence: CASSIPRTGRTEAFF. CDR3 DNA sequence: TGTGCCAGTAGTATACCTCGGACAGGGCGGACTGAAGCTTTCTTT.

Comments on this clonotype: A read error may be the cause here, since a much bigger clone is one base away. V is TRBV6-1 and J is TRBJ1-4; possibly TRBD1 for D (5 bases). The germline V gene has CDR1 MNHNS and CDR2 SASEGT. The V gene lost 6 bases and the J gene lost 8 bases, with 19 bases spanning the gap. This CDR3 region has 15 residues. The CDR3 here is CASRGVRSGQEKLFF. The CDR3 DNA sequence: TGTGCCAGCAGAGGCGTACGGTCAGGGCAGGAAAAACTGTTTTTT.